The 26 T cell receptor beta chains below were found in one sample sequenced in a study of cytomegalovirus exposure and HLA in healthy donors. PCR amplification relied on 60 Vbeta primers (plus 13 Jbeta primers). The assay was immunoSEQ multiplex PCR, and TCRdb's table has in-frame clones only and misses some. The sample consists of some 240,000 clones, around 90% of them appearing once. The specimen sequenced was PBMCs. The receptors derive from a girl aged 2 to 9 in good health and CMV-seronegative.

The chain combines TRBV7-2 with TRBJ2-7, with a weak D call TRBD2 (6 bases). V shed 3 bases and J shed 3 bases, with 15 bases lying between them. Germline V gives CDR1 SGHTA, CDR2 FQGNSA. The CDR3 is made up of 15 amino acids. The CDR3 DNA is TGTGCCAGCAGCTTCAACCGGGACTCGCACTACGAGCAGTACTTC. The encoded protein is CASSFNRDSHYEQYF.

The rearrangement uses TRBV7-8 and TRBJ2-3, with TRBD2 matching 10 bases. Germline V lookup: CDR1 SGHVS, CDR2 FQNEAQ. V lost 0 bases and J lost 8; bases outside the gene matches: 5. CDR3 length: 15 residues. The CDR3 reads CASSLAAGGPGTQYF. The CDR3 DNA reads TGTGCCAGCAGCTTAGCAGCGGGAGGGCCGGGTACGCAGTATTTT. The full variable domain, rest sourced from reference TRBV7-8 and TRBJ2-3, is GAGVSQSPRYKVAKRGQDVALRCDPISGHVSLFWYQQALGQGPEFLTYFQNEAQLDKSGLPSDRFFAERPEGSVSTLKIQRTQQEDSAVYLCASSLAAGGPGTQYFGPGTRLTVL.

The chain recombines TRBV4-1 with TRBJ2-6; the D is unclear. Germline assignment: CDR1 MGHRA and CDR2 YSYEKL. Trimming shortened V by 4 bases and J by 0 bases, and 10 bases separated the two germline ends. The CDR3 contains 16 residues. This CDR3 reads CASSPPPVSGANVLTF. In DNA form, the CDR3 reads TGCGCCAGCAGCCCGCCCCCGGTCTCTGGGGCCAACGTCCTGACTTTC.

This clone has just one count. The chain has TRBV7-9 and TRBJ1-4, with 7 bases that match TRBD1. CDR1 SEHNR and CDR2 FQNEAQ come from the germline V gene (reference sequence). Unmatched junction bases numbered 4, after V lost 1 base and J lost 11 bases. The CDR3 contains 13 residues. This CDR3 reads CASSLGTGGKLFF. CDR3 nucleotides: TGTGCCAGCAGCTTAGGGACAGGTGGGAAACTGTTTTTT. Drawing the rest from reference TRBV7-9 and TRBJ1-4, the complete variable domain is DTGVSQNPRHKITKRGQNVTFRCDPISEHNRLYWYRQTLGQGPEFLTYFQNEAQLEKSRLLSDRFSAERPKGSFSTLEIQRTEQGDSAMYLCASSLGTGGKLFFGSGTQLSVL.

This rearrangement joins TRBV4-1 to TRBJ1-2; a weak D match, TRBD1 (6 bases). The CDR3 is 14 amino acids. V was pared by 4 bases and J by 4 bases, with 13 bases between. Germline values: CDR1 MGHRA, CDR2 YSYEKL. This chain's CDR3 is CASSLDSAGYGYTF. The CDR3 DNA follows: TGCGCCAGCAGCCTGGACAGCGCGGGCTATGGCTACACCTTC.

The chain links TRBV6-5 to TRBJ1-1, with TRBD1 as a possible D gene (5 bases). Trimming took 8 bases from V and 4 from J, leaving 14 bases between them. The germline V gene has CDR1 MNHEY and CDR2 SVGAGI. The CDR3 is 13 residues long. The CDR3 protein is CASYFRVPTEAFF. For the CDR3, the DNA is TGTGCCAGCTATTTCAGGGTTCCCACTGAAGCTTTCTTT.

V is TRBV5-1 and J is TRBJ2-7; 8 nucleotides align to TRBD2. CDR3 size: 15 residues. CDR1 is SGHRS, CDR2 YFSETQ, per germline. V shed 0 bases and J 4 bases; nucleotides not matched to a gene: 6. CDR3 DNA: TGCGCCAGCAGCTTGGTAGGGTCGGGAGGGTACGAGCAGTACTTC. This sequence encodes CASSLVGSGGYEQYF.

This clone was counted once. The gene calls are TRBV2 and TRBJ2-5, with 9 bases fitting TRBD2. CDR3 length equals 15 residues. The germline gives CDR1 SNHLY, CDR2 FYNNEI. Trimming took 2 bases from V and 4 from J; bases not matched to a gene: 5. The CDR3 loop reads CASSEFVRGGETQYF. For the CDR3, the DNA is TGTGCCAGCAGTGAATTCGTGCGGGGGGGAGAGACCCAGTACTTC.

The gene calls are TRBV5-4 and TRBJ2-3, with 12 bases aligning to TRBD2. There are 17 residues in the CDR3. Trimming cost V 3 bases and J 2 bases; bases outside gene matches: 7. The germline gives CDR1 SGHNT, CDR2 YYREEE (reference sequence). CDR3 region: CASSSRTSGDHTDTQYF. CDR3 DNA sequence: TGTGCCAGCAGCTCCCGGACTAGCGGGGATCACACAGATACGCAGTATTTT.

The chain is built from TRBV9 and TRBJ2-7; the match to TRBD1 covers 10 bases. V shed 4 bases and J 7 bases; nucleotides not matched to a gene: 8. Germline CDR1 SGDLS, CDR2 YYNGEE. This CDR3 spans 14 amino acids. CDR3 bases: TGTGCCAGCAGCCCCGGGACAGGGGAGTGGGAGCAGTACTTC. It codes for CASSPGTGEWEQYF.

This rearrangement joins TRBV18 to TRBJ1-1; D is perhaps TRBD1 (6 bases). V gave up 1 base and J gave up 5 bases, with 11 bases separating them. Looked up from germline, CDR1 is KGHSH and CDR2 is LQKENI. The CDR3 has 14 residues. The DNA for the CDR3 is TGTGCCAGCTCACCACGCAGGGGTGGAACTGAAGCTTTCTTT. It specifies CASSPRRGGTEAFF.

The chain uses TRBV7-9 and TRBJ1-2; D remains unclear. V was cut by 4 bases and J by 4 bases, with 16 bases left in between. This CDR3 is 15 amino acids long. Germline lookup yields CDR1 SEHNR and CDR2 FQNEAQ (reference sequence). The CDR3 is CASSSAAGEAYGYTF. CDR3 nucleotide sequence: TGTGCCAGCAGCTCCGCCGCCGGGGAAGCCTATGGCTACACCTTC.

The rearrangement joins TRBV19 to TRBJ2-4; 14 nucleotides agree with TRBD2. The CDR3 loop spans 16 amino acids. The germline V gene has CDR1 LNHDA and CDR2 SQIVND (reference sequence). The J segment lost 7 bases and the V segment lost 6 bases, leaving 8 bases of the junction unmatched. The CDR3 spells CASSRLAGGLVNIQYF. The CDR3 nucleotides are TGTGCCAGTAGCCGACTAGCGGGGGGGCTGGTGAACATTCAGTACTTC.

The V gene is TRBV29-1, the J gene TRBJ2-2; 15 positions match TRBD2. The V segment lost 7 bases and the J segment 3 bases; nucleotides outside the gene matches: 6. The germline gives CDR1 SQVTM, CDR2 ANQGSEA. The CDR3 runs 16 residues. CDR3: CSAWTSGRADTGELFF. The CDR3, as DNA: TGCAGCGCCTGGACTAGCGGGAGGGCCGACACCGGGGAGCTGTTTTTT.

The rearrangement uses TRBV23-1 and TRBJ2-7; a possible D gene is TRBD1 (5 bases). TRBV23-1 is reported as an ORF; its role is uncertain. CDR3 size: 14 residues. The ends were cut back, 6 bases at V and 0 bases at J, with 12 bases in the middle. The CDR3 nucleotides read TGCGCCAGCAGCGGCAGGGCCAGCTCCTACGAGCAGTACTTC. This translates into CASSGRASSYEQYF.

The chain employs TRBV7-2 and TRBJ2-7, with a weak D call TRBD2 (7 bases). Germline-derived CDR1 and CDR2 are SGHTA and FQGNSA. Trimming stripped 6 bases from V and 0 bases from J, with 9 bases between. The CDR3 extends over 13 amino acids. For the CDR3, the DNA is TGTGCCAGCAGGAGGGGGGGCTCCTACGAGCAGTACTTC. This codes for CASRRGGSYEQYF.

V gene TRBV9 combines with J gene TRBJ2-7; unclear D gene. Trimming left V 4 bases short and J 1 base short, with 9 bases between. CDR1 is SGDLS, CDR2 YYNGEE, per germline. The CDR3 sequence is 13 residues long. CDR3 sequence (DNA): TGTGCCAGCAGCCCCCGTCAGTCCTACGAGCAGTACTTC. Translation: CASSPRQSYEQYF.

The V gene is TRBV9, the J gene TRBJ2-5, with 10 bases lining up with TRBD1. Germline values: CDR1 SGDLS, CDR2 YYNGEE. The CDR3 is 18 residues long. V shed 4 bases, J shed 5 bases, and the junction held 17 bases outside the gene matches. The CDR3 sequence is CASSPPTGTGARGETQYF. CDR3 in DNA: TGTGCCAGCAGCCCACCGACCGGGACAGGGGCGAGAGGGGAGACCCAGTACTTC.

J is TRBJ2-5 and V is TRBV6-6, with 7 bases identical to TRBD1. This CDR3 is 14 amino acids long. Per germline, CDR1 MNHNY and CDR2 SVGAGI (reference sequence). Losses at the gene ends were 4 bases for V and 5 bases for J; bases not matched to a gene: 7. Here the CDR3 reads CASSSTGERETQYF. In DNA form, the CDR3 reads TGTGCCAGCAGTTCAACAGGGGAGAGGGAGACCCAGTACTTC.

The J gene is TRBJ2-1, the V gene TRBV27, with D possibly being TRBD2 (6 bases). The CDR3 is made up of 15 amino acids. V was shortened by 3 bases and J by 3 bases, with 12 bases between the two germline ends. Germline V gene lookup returns CDR1 MNHEY and CDR2 SMNVEV (reference sequence). The CDR3 DNA is TGTGCCAGCAGTTTCCGCGGGACCTTCTACAATGAGCAGTTCTTC. Its translation: CASSFRGTFYNEQFF.

The CDR3 region has the DNA TGCGCCAGCAGCCCCTACGAGGGTAGGGGGCTTGTAGATACGCAGTATTTT. Its protein product is CASSPYEGRGLVDTQYF. This rearrangement joins TRBV5-1 to TRBJ2-3; 7 bases align to TRBD1. The germline V gene encodes CDR1 SGHRS and CDR2 YFSETQ. This CDR3 region has 17 residues. The junction had 16 bases not matched to a gene; V was cut back by 4 bases and J by 5 bases.

The chain combines TRBV5-4 with TRBJ2-2; TRBD1 aligns across 11 bases. J lost 4 bases, V lost 4 bases, and 6 bases had no gene match. This CDR3 is built from 16 residues. CDR1 is SGHNT, CDR2 YYREEE, per germline (reference sequence). CDR3: CASSRIGTGGTGELFF. For the CDR3, the DNA is TGTGCCAGCAGCCGAATTGGGACAGGGGGCACCGGGGAGCTGTTTTTT.

The chain employs TRBV11-1 and TRBJ2-7; TRBD1 might be the D (6 bases). CDR1 is SGHAT and CDR2 is FQDESV in the germline V gene (reference sequence). Trimming shortened V by 2 bases and J by 4 bases, and 12 bases separated the two germline ends. This CDR3 region has 14 residues. CDR3 protein: CASSLFEGEYEQYF. CDR3 bases: TGTGCCAGCAGCTTATTCGAGGGGGAATACGAGCAGTACTTC.

V gene TRBV13 combines with J gene TRBJ2-7; possible D gene TRBD1, 5 bases. V dropped 5 bases and J dropped 5 bases, with 19 bases sitting between them. The CDR3 totals 15 residues. Per germline, CDR1 PRHDT and CDR2 FYEKMQ (reference sequence). The CDR3 nucleotides are TGTGCCAGCAGCCCCGGGTGGGGCAAACTGGACGAGCAGTACTTC. Encoded protein: CASSPGWGKLDEQYF.

The gene calls are TRBV5-6 and TRBJ2-1; 7 bases match TRBD1. CDR1 and CDR2 (germline): SGHDT, YYEEEE. This CDR3 comprises 12 residues. V shed 0 bases and J 15 bases; nucleotides not matched to a gene: 6. CDR3 sequence: CASSLGPTGSFF. The CDR3 DNA sequence: TGTGCCAGCAGCTTGGGCCCGACAGGGTCGTTCTTC.

This clone was picked up one time. The rearrangement links TRBV6-6 to TRBJ2-1; TRBD1 matches 7 bases. With 8 bases clipped from V and 4 bases from J, the junction kept 11 bases outside the gene matches. Per germline, CDR1 MNHNY and CDR2 SVGAGI (reference sequence). The CDR3 consists of 15 residues. CDR3 in DNA: TGTGCCAGCCCAGGGTGGGGGACAGATTACAATGAGCAGTTCTTC. It translates to CASPGWGTDYNEQFF.